Reported below is one T cell receptor beta chain. Its antigen is undetermined. CDR3 size: 16 residues. Germline assignment: CDR1 SGDLS and CDR2 YYNGEE. V lost 1 base to trimming and J lost 0 bases, with 8 bases between them. With 60 Vbeta and 13 Jbeta primers, the PCR was carried out. Profiling relied on immunoSEQ multiplex PCR, and the TCRdb table lists in-frame clones only, not all of them. This sample has roughly 200,000 clones, with over 65% found just once. The sample comes from a study of cytomegalovirus exposure and HLA in healthy donors. Study-level findings and limits: The authors reported that TCR beta sequences could predict HLA-A and HLA-B alleles. These predictions were accurate for most subjects in the first cohort.

This clonotype originated in a woman aged 55-70 years in good health and CMV-seropositive. The specimen sequenced was PBMCs. The gene calls are TRBV9 and TRBJ1-6; D not certain. The chain's CDR3 is CASSVSASSYNSPLHF. Here the CDR3 DNA reads TGTGCCAGCAGCGTATCTGCGAGCTCCTATAATTCACCCCTCCACTTT.